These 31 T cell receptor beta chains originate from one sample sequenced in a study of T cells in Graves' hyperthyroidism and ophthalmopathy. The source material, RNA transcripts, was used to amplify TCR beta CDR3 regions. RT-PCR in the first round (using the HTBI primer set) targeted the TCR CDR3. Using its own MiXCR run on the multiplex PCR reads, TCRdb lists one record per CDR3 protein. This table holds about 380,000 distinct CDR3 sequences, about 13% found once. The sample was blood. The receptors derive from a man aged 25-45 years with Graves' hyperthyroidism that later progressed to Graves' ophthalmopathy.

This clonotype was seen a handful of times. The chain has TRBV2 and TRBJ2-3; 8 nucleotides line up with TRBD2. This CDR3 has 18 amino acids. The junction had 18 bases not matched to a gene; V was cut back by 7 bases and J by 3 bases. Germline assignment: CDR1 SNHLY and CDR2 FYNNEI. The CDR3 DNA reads TGTGCCAGCAAACTCCCTCCCAAAGGCAGACTAGCGACAGATACGCAGTATTTT. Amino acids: CASKLPPKGRLATDTQYF.

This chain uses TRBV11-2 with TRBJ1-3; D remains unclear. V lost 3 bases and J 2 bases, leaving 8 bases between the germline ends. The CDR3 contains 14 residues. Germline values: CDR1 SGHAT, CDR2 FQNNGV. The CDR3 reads CASSLPTAGNTIYF. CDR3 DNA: TGTGCCAGCAGCTTGCCCACAGCTGGAAACACCATATATTTT. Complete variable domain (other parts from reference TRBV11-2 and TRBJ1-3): EAGVAQSPRYKIIEKRQSVAFWCNPISGHATLYWYQQILGQGPKLLIQFQNNGVVDDSQLPKDRFSAERLKGVDSTLKIQPAKLEDSAVYLCASSLPTAGNTIYFGEGSWLTVV.

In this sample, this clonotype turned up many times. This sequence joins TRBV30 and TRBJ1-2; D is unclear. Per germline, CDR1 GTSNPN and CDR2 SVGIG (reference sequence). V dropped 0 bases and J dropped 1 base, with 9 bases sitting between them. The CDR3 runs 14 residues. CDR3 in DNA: TGTGCCTGGAGTGTATGGCCTGGTAACTATGGCTACACCTTC. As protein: CAWSVWPGNYGYTF.

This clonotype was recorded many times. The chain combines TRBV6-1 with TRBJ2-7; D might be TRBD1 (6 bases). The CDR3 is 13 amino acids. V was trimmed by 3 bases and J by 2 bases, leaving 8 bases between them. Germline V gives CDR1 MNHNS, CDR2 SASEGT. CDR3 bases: TGTGCCAGCAGTGACGGACAGACCTACGAGCAGTACTTC. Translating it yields CASSDGQTYEQYF.

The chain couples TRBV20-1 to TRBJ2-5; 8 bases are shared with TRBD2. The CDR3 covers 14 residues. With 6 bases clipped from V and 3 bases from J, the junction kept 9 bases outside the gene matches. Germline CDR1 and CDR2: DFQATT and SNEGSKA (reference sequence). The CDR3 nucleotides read TGCAGTGCGTGGACTAGCCGGGGCAAAGAGACCCAGTACTTC. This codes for CSAWTSRGKETQYF.

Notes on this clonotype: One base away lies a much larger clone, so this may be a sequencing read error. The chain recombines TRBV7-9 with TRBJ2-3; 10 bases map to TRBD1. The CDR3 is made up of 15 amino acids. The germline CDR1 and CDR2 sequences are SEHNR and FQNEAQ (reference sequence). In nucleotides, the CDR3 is TGTGCCAGCAACTTACGGACAGGGGGTACAGATACGCAGTATTTT. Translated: CASNLRTGGTDTQYF.

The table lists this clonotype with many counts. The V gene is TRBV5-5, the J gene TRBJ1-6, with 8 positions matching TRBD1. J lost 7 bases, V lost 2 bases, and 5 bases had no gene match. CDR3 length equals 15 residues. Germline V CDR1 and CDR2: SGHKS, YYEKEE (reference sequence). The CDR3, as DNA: TGTGCCAGCAGCTTTTATCAGGGGGCGAATTCACCCCTCCACTTT. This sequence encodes CASSFYQGANSPLHF.

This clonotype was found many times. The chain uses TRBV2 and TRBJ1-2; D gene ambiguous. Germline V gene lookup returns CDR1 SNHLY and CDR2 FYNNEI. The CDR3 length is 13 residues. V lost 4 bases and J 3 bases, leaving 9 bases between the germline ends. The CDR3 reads CASSGHFDYGYTF. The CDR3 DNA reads TGTGCCAGCAGTGGACATTTTGACTATGGCTACACCTTC.

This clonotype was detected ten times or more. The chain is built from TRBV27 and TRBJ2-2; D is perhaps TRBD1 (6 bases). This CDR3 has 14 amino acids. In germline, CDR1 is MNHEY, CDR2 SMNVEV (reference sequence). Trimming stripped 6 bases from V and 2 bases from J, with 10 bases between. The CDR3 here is CASRPGTNTGELFF. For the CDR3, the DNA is TGTGCCAGCAGACCCGGGACAAACACCGGGGAGCTGTTTTTT.

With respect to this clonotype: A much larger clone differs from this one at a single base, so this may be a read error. The CDR3 sequence is CASSEAPGEAQYF. Written as DNA, the CDR3 is TGTGCCAGCAGTGAAGCGCCCGGAGAGGCCCAGTACTTC. The V and J genes are TRBV2 and TRBJ2-5; D is undetermined. CDR3 size: 13 residues. Germline V CDR1 and CDR2: SNHLY, FYNNEI.

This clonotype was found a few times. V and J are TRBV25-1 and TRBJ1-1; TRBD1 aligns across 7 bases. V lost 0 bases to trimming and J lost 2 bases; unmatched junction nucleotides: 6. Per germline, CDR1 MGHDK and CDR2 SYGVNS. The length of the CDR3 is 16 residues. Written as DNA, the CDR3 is TGTGCCAGCAGTGAATACGGCCGGGACAGCAACACTGAAGCTTTCTTT. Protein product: CASSEYGRDSNTEAFF.

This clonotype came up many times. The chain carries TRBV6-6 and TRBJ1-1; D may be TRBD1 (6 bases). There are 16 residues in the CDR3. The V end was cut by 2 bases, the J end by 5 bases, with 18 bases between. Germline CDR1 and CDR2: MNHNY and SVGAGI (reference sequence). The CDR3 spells CASSYQGRGGRTEAFF. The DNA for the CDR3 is TGTGCCAGCAGTTACCAGGGGAGGGGGGGGAGGACTGAAGCTTTCTTT.

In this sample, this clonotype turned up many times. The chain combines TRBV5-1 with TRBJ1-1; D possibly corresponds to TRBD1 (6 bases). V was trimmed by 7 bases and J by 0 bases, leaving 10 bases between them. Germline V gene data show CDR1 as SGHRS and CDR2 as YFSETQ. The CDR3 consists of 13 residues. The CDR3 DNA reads TGCGCCAGCCGACAGGACCTGAACACTGAAGCTTTCTTT. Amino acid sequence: CASRQDLNTEAFF.

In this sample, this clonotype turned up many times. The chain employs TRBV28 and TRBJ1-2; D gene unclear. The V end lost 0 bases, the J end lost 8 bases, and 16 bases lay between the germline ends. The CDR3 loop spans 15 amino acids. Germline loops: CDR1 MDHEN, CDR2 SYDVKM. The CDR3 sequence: CASSLWARDLRGYTF. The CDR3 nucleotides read TGTGCCAGCAGTTTATGGGCCAGAGACCTTAGGGGCTACACCTTC.

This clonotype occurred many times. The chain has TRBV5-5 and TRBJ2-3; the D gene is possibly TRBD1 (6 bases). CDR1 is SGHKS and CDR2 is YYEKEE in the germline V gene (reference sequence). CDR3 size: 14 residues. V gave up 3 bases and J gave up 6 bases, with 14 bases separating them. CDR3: CASSSRQVPDTQYF. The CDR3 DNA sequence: TGTGCCAGCAGCTCCAGACAGGTCCCGGATACGCAGTATTTT.

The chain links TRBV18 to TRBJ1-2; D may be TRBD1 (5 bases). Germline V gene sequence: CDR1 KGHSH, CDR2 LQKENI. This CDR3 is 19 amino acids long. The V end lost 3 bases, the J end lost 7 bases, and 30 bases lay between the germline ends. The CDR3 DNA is TGTGCCAGCTCACCCTTACAATCCCCAGGGTGGTACGAAGGGGCTGGCTACACCTTC. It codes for CASSPLQSPGWYEGAGYTF.

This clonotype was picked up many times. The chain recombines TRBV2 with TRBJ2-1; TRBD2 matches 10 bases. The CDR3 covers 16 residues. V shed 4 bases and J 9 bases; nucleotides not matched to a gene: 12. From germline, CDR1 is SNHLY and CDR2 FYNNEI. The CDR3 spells CASSVLSGGAESEQFF. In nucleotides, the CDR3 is TGTGCCAGCAGTGTGCTAAGCGGGGGGGCGGAGAGTGAGCAGTTCTTC.

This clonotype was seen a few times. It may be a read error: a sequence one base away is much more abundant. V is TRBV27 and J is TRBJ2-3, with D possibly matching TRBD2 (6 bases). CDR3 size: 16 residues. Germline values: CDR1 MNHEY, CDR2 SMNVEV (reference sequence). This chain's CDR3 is CAGRRDFSSSTDTQYF. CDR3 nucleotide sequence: TGTGCCGGCAGGAGGGACTTCTCTTCTAGCACAGATACGCAGTATTTT.

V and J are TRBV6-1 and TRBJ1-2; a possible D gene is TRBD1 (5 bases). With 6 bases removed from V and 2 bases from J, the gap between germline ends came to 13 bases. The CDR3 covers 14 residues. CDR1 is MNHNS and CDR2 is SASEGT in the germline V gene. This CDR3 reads CASSNGAMNYGYTF. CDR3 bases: TGTGCCAGCAGCAACGGGGCTATGAACTATGGCTACACCTTC.

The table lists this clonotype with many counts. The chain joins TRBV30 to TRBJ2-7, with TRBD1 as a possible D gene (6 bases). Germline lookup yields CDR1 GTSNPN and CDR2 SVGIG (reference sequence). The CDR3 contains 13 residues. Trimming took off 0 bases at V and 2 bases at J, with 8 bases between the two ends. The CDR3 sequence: CAWSVGDTYEQYF. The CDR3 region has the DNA TGTGCCTGGAGTGTTGGGGACACCTACGAGCAGTACTTC.

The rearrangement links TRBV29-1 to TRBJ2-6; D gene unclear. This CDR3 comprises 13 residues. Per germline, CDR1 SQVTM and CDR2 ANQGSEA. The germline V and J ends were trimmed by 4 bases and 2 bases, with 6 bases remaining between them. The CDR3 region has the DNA TGCAGCGTTGGGTTACCTGGGGCCAACGTCCTGACTTTC. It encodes CSVGLPGANVLTF.

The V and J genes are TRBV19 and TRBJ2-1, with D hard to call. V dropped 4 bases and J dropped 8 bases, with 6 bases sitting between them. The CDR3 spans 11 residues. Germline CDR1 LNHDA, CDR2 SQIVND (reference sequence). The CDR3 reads CASSNTYEQFF. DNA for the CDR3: TGTGCCAGTAGTAACACTTATGAGCAGTTCTTC.

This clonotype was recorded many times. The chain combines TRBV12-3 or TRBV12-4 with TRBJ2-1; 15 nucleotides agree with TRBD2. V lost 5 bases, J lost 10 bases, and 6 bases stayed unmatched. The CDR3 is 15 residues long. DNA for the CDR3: TGTGCCAGCAGTCAGGGACTAGCGGGGGGTTTCGAGCAGTTCTTC. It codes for CASSQGLAGGFEQFF.

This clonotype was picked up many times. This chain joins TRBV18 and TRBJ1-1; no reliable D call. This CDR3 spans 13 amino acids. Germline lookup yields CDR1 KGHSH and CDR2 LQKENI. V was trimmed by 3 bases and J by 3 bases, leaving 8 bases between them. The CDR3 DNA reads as TGTGCCAGCTCACCCGACACGCACACTGAAGCTTTCTTT. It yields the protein CASSPDTHTEAFF.

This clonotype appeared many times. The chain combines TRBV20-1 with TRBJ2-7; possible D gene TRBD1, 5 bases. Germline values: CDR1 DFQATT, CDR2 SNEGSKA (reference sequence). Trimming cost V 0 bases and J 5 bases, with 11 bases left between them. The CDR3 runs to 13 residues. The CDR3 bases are TGCAGTGCTAGAGAGACAGACCTCCACGAGCAGTACTTC. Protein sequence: CSARETDLHEQYF.

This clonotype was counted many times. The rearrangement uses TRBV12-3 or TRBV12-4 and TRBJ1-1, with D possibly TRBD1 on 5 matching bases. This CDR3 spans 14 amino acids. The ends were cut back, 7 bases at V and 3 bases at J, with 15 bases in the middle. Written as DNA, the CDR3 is TGTGCCAGCACTACCTACGGAGGGGACACTGAAGCTTTCTTT. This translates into CASTTYGGDTEAFF.

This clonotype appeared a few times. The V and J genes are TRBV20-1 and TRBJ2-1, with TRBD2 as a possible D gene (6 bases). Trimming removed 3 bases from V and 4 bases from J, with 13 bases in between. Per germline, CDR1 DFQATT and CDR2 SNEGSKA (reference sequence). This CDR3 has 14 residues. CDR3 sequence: CSARGLYSYNEQFF. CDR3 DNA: TGCAGTGCTAGGGGACTCTACTCTTACAATGAGCAGTTCTTC.

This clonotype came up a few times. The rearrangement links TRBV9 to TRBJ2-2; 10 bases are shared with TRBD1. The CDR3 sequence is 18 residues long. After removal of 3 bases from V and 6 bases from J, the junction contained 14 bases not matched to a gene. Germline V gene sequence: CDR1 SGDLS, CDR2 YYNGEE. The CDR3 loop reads CASSAKPGQGPDAGELFF. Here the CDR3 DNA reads TGTGCCAGCAGCGCGAAGCCGGGACAGGGGCCCGACGCCGGGGAGCTGTTTTTT.

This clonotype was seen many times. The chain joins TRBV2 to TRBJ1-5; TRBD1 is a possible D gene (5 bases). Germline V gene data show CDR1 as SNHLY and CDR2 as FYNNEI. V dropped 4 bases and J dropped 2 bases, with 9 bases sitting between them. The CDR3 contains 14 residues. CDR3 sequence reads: CASSAGSGNQPQHF. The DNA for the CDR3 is TGTGCCAGCAGTGCAGGGAGTGGCAATCAGCCCCAGCATTTT.

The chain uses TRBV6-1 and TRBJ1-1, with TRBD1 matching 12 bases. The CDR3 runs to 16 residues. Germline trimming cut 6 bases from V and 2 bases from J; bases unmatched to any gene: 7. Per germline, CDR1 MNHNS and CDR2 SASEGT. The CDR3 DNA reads TGTGCCAGCAGAACGGGGACAGGGGGCAGTAACACTGAAGCTTTCTTT. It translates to CASRTGTGGSNTEAFF.

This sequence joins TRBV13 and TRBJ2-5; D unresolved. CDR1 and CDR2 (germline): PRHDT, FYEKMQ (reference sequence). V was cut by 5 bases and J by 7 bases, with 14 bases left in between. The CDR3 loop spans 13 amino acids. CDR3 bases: TGTGCCAGCAGCCACACATCCCCAGGGACCCAGTACTTC. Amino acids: CASSHTSPGTQYF.